The entry that follows covers one TCR beta chain sequence. Its antigen remains unidentified. Base quality data are lacking; no much larger clone is found one base away. The CDR3 regions of human TCRbeta chains were analyzed by immunosequencing. In the original analysis: Repertoire TCRs were checked for matches against a reference library of SARS-CoV-2-specific TCRs that had been generated using the MIRA antigen-specificity platform. Breadth meant the fraction of unique TCRs that were SARS-CoV-2-associated, whereas depth meant the fraction of total T cells that were SARS-CoV-2-associated. Using the MIRA data, each spike-specific TCR was mapped to the spike region that the TCR reacts to and placed in a CD4 or CD8 class. Log10-transformed breadth and depth values were compared by one-way ANOVA with Sidak's multiple comparisons tests. What TCRdb holds here is the immuneACCESS table cut down to in-frame rearrangements. Part of the clones is not present; checked against another copy, under half of the missing clones reflect an unresolved V gene, and the others are unexplained. The V and J calls and clone size come from that table; D and trimming were worked out from the DNA. In all, the sample holds approximately 120,000 clones, and 85% to 95% of those were seen once. The top ten constitute roughly 0.96% of the sample.

The data are from a study of T cell responses to AZD1222 COVID-19 vaccine (dated by TCRdb to the early 2020s). Regarding the complete study: AZD1222 recipients whose second dose came at about 4 weeks and those whose second dose came at about 12 weeks were combined into one group, since spike-specific TCR depth and breadth did not differ between the two schedules. A total of 230 to 250 trial participants underwent TCR sequencing, of whom nearly 210 received two doses of AZD1222 and some 25 received two doses of the MenACWY control vaccine. Enrollment into the trials was organized by age into subgroups of 18-55, 56-69 and 70-plus years, and those subgroups contained 148, 28 and 57 TCR-sequenced participants, respectively. Findings and caveats that apply to the study as a whole: The 56-69-year group was small, and its depth increase did not reach significance, likely because of low power. Vaccine-associated CD4 TCRs spanned the whole spike protein, with dominant responses in regions 160-218 and 743-854. Conclusions about previously exposed vaccinees are limited because only 5 or 6 AZD1222 recipients were SARS-CoV-2 seropositive at baseline. Nearly half of unique spike-specific TCRs reportedly recognized epitopes outside regions mutated in the B.1.351 and B.1.1.7 variants. After two AZD1222 doses, both the breadth and the depth of spike-specific TCRs were significantly higher than at day 0 and than in MenACWY recipients. Because no samples from the day 14 peak response were available, repertoires could be characterized only after the peak T cell response. Participants were mostly white British and included more females than males, and it was suggested by the authors that clonal diversity may have been underestimated.

The germline V gene (reference sequence) yields LNHNV for CDR1 and YYDKDF for CDR2. The trim is 3 bases for V and 8 bases for J, with a gap of 13 bases between the germline ends. There are 13 amino acids in the CDR3, from cysteine to phenylalanine inclusive. Left in the record is the CDR3 DNA by itself, 39 bases read in frame from the first base. The sample's time point label is to be understood as: baseline before first vaccination. Vaccinee samples were obtained from the UK trials COV001 and COV002, which included a single-blind randomized controlled phase 2/3 trial of AZD1222 (ChAdOx1 nCoV-19) in healthy adults. For TCRbeta chain sequencing, PBMC samples from trial participants were taken at day 0 and at day 28 after the second dose.

The clonotype originates from an adult in good health. The specimen comprised peripheral blood, sampled on day 0 of AZD1222 vaccination. The chain employs TRBV15 and TRBJ1-2; confidence is insufficient to name the D gene. The CDR3 sequence is CATSSREEWGYTF. The nucleotide sequence is given as TGTGCCACCAGCAGTAGAGAAGAGTGGGGCTACACCTTC.